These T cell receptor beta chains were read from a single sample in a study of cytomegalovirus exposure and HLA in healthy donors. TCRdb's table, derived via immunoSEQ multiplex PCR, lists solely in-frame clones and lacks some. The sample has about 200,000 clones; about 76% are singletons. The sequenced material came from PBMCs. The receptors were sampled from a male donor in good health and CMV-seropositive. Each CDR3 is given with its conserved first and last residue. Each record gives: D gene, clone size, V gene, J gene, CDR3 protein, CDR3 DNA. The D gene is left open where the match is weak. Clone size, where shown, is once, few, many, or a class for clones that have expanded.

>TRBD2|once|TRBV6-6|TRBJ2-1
CASSPGLVAYNEQFF
TGTGCCAGCAGCCCGGGACTAGTGGCCTACAATGAGCAGTTCTTC
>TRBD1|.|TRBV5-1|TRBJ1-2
CASSLDRGVDGYTF
TGCGCCAGCAGCTTGGACAGGGGGGTGGATGGCTACACCTTC
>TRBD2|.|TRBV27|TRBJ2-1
CASRTSGGDNEQFF
TGTGCCAGCAGGACTAGCGGGGGGGACAATGAGCAGTTCTTC
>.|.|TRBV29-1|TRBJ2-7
CSVGQLRLDEQYF
TGCAGCGTTGGACAGTTGCGTTTGGACGAGCAGTACTTC
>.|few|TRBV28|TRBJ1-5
CAGGWDRNQPQHF
TGTGCCGGAGGGTGGGACCGCAATCAGCCCCAGCATTTT
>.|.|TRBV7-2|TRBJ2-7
CASSRKGLLYEQYF
TGTGCCAGCAGTCGTAAGGGACTTCTCTACGAGCAGTACTTC
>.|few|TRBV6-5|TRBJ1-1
CASSFRTGWTEAFF
TGTGCCAGCAGCTTCCGTACAGGGTGGACTGAAGCTTTCTTT
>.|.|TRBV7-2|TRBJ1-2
CASSLVSSNYGYTF
TGTGCCAGCAGCTTAGTTTCCAGTAACTATGGCTACACCTTC
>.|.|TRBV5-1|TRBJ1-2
CASSLAAGINYGYTF
TGCGCCAGCAGCTTGGCGGCAGGGATCAACTATGGCTACACCTTC
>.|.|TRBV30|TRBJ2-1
CAWSVSDEQFF
TGTGCCTGGAGTGTTTCGGATGAGCAGTTCTTC
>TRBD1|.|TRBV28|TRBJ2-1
CASSPLSTGGAGGGSYNEQFF
TGTGCCAGCAGTCCCCTCTCGACAGGGGGCGCCGGGGGGGGCTCCTACAATGAGCAGTTCTTC
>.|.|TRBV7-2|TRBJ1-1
CASSPEAANTEAFF
TGTGCCAGCAGTCCCGAGGCAGCGAACACTGAAGCTTTCTTT
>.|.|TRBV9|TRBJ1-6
CASSVDWSGRLSPLHF
TGTGCCAGCAGCGTAGACTGGTCAGGGAGGCTTTCACCCCTCCACTTT
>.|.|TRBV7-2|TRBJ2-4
CASSGSGNIQYF
TGTGCCAGCAGCGGTAGCGGAAACATTCAGTACTTC
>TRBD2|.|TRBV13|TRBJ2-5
CASSLFRRTSGEQETQYF
TGTGCCAGCAGCTTATTTCGTCGGACTAGCGGGGAACAAGAGACCCAGTACTTC
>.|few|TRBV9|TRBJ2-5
CASSLGGGRETQYF
TGTGCCAGCAGCCTGGGCGGGGGCCGGGAGACCCAGTACTTC
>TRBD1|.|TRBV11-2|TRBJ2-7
CASSLLQDRGPEQYF
TGTGCCAGCAGCTTATTACAGGACAGGGGCCCCGAGCAGTACTTC
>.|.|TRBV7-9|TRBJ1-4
CASSLQGTNEKLFF
TGTGCCAGCAGCCTACAGGGAACTAATGAAAAACTGTTTTTT
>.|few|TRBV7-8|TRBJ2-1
CASKKNTHLNEQFF
TGTGCCAGCAAGAAGAATACACACCTCAATGAGCAGTTCTTC
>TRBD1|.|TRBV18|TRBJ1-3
CASSSRGNSGNTIYF
TGTGCCAGCTCATCCAGGGGGAACTCTGGAAACACCATATATTTT
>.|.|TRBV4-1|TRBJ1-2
CASSQGTDYTF
TGCGCCAGCAGCCAAGGGACAGACTACACCTTC
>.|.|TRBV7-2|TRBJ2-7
CASQGTGGRSEQYF
TGTGCCAGCCAGGGGACCGGCGGGAGATCCGAGCAGTACTTC
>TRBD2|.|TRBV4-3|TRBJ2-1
CASSQDGGGRVNEQFF
TGCGCCAGCAGCCAAGATGGAGGCGGGAGGGTCAATGAGCAGTTCTTC
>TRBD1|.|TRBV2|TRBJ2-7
CASRTGSYEQYF
TGTGCCAGCAGGACAGGGTCCTACGAGCAGTACTTC
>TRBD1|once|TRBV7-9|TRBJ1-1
CASSSRRQGGAAFF
TGTGCCAGCAGCTCCCGCCGACAGGGTGGAGCGGCTTTCTTT
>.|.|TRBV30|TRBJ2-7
CAAGQSSYEQYF
TGTGCCGCGGGACAGAGCTCCTACGAGCAGTACTTC
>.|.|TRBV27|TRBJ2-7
CASSLWGSAISYEQYF
TGTGCCAGCAGTTTGTGGGGCAGCGCCATTTCCTACGAGCAGTACTTC
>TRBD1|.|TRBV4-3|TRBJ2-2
CASSQSTGKRTNTGELFF
TGCGCCAGCAGCCAGTCGACAGGGAAACGGACGAACACCGGGGAGCTGTTTTTT
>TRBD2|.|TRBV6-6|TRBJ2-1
CASTQAGGPSEQFF
TGTGCCAGCACGCAAGCGGGAGGGCCGAGTGAGCAGTTCTTC
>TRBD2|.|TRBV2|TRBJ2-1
CASKGTRDGQFF
TGTGCCAGCAAAGGGACTAGGGACGGGCAGTTCTTC
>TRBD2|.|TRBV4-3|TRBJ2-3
CASSQDLAGGPGTDTQYF
TGCGCCAGCAGCCAAGATCTAGCGGGAGGGCCAGGCACAGATACGCAGTATTTT
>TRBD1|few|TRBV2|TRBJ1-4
CASSRTGGGTNEKLFF
TGTGCCAGCAGTAGGACAGGGGGAGGGACTAATGAAAAACTGTTTTTT
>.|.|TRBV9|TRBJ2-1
CASSVGTGLQFF
TGTGCCAGCAGCGTAGGCACGGGACTGCAGTTCTTC
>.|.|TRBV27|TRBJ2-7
CASSLQGYEQYF
TGTGCCAGCAGCCTACAGGGCTACGAGCAGTACTTC
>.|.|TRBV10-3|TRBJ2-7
CASSPERGEQYF
TGTGCCAGTTCCCCGGAGAGAGGCGAGCAGTACTTC
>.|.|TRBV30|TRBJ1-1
CAWSPLGGHGWTEAFF
TGTGCCTGGAGCCCCCTAGGGGGTCACGGATGGACTGAAGCTTTCTTT
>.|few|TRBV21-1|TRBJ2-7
CAPQKGGSFDEQYF
TGTGCCCCGCAAAAGGGCGGGAGTTTCGACGAGCAGTACTTC
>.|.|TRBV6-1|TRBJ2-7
CAAGTYEQYF
TGTGCCGCCGGGACCTACGAGCAGTACTTC
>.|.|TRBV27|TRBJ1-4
CASSKRYGNEKLFF
TGTGCCAGCAGTAAGCGATACGGTAATGAAAAACTGTTTTTT
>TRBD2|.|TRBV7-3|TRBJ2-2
CASSYLAGGDTGELFF
TGTGCCAGCAGCTACCTAGCGGGAGGGGACACCGGGGAGCTGTTTTTT
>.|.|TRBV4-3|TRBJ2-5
CASSQDPRETQYF
TGCGCCAGCAGCCAAGATCCCCGGGAGACCCAGTACTTC
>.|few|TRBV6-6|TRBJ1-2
CASRSGSSDYGYTF
TGTGCCAGCAGATCCGGGAGCTCAGACTATGGCTACACCTTC
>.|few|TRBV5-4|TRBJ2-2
CASSLGVYGAGELFF
TGTGCCAGCAGCTTGGGGGTTTACGGGGCCGGGGAGCTGTTTTTT
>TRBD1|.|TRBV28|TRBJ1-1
CASSLGGQVGYMNTEAFF
TGTGCCAGCAGTTTAGGGGGACAGGTTGGGTACATGAACACTGAAGCTTTCTTT
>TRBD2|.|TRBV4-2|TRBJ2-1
CASSQETLASGGDEQFF
TGTGCCAGCAGCCAAGAAACGCTGGCTAGCGGGGGGGATGAGCAGTTCTTC
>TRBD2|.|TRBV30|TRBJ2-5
CAWNLLAGETQYF
TGTGCCTGGAATCTACTAGCGGGGGAGACCCAGTACTTC
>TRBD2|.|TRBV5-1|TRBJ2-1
CASSLGAGTSGRGWYNEQFF
TGCGCCAGCAGCTTGGGCGCGGGGACTAGCGGGAGGGGATGGTACAATGAGCAGTTCTTC
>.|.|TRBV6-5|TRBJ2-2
CASSSDGTGELFF
TGTGCCAGCAGCTCTGACGGGACCGGGGAGCTGTTTTTT
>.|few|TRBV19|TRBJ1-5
CASSPNERPQHF
TGTGCCAGTAGTCCGAATGAGAGGCCCCAGCATTTT
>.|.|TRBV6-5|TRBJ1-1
CASTPGRITEAFF
TGTGCCAGCACCCCGGGGAGGATTACTGAAGCTTTCTTT